These 27 T cell receptor beta chains were sequenced from one sample in a study of cytomegalovirus exposure and HLA in healthy donors. It was with 60 Vbeta and 13 Jbeta primers that the PCR ran. Measured with immunoSEQ multiplex PCR; TCRdb has only the in-frame clones, and not every one. The table has some 150,000 clones, about 77% seen once; the top ten hold roughly 3.7%. Material for sequencing was PBMCs. The source is a male donor in good health and CMV-seronegative.

The V gene is TRBV6-6, the J gene TRBJ2-5; weak D call: TRBD1 (6 bases). This CDR3 has 15 amino acids. V was shortened by 2 bases and J by 5 bases, with 15 bases between the two germline ends. Germline lookup yields CDR1 MNHNY and CDR2 SVGAGI (reference sequence). CDR3 nucleotides: TGTGCCAGCAGTTACGATGGGGGCGCGTCGGAGACCCAGTACTTC. Translated, it gives CASSYDGGASETQYF.

The chain has TRBV7-8 and TRBJ1-1; 9 positions agree with TRBD1. This CDR3 is 15 amino acids long. V was pared by 4 bases and J by 5 bases, with 8 bases of the junction left unmatched. The germline gives CDR1 SGHVS, CDR2 FQNEAQ. CDR3 protein: CASSYPRTGVTEAFF. CDR3 coding DNA: TGTGCCAGCAGCTATCCCAGGACAGGGGTTACTGAAGCTTTCTTT.

This clone appeared a single time. At one end the junction does not follow the germline gene, possibly because of a read error. The chain joins TRBV7-7 to TRBJ2-5; maybe TRBD2 (5 bases). CDR3 length: 14 amino acids. The germline V gene has CDR1 SSHAT and CDR2 FNYEAQ (reference sequence). The CDR3 sequence: CASSPGNPAETQYF. The CDR3 DNA reads as TGTGCTAGCAGCCCGGGAAACCCGGCGGAGACCCAGTACTTC.

This clone has only a few counts. The chain uses TRBV19 and TRBJ2-3; D is possibly TRBD2 (6 bases). V shed 5 bases and J shed 5 bases, with 20 bases lying between them. The CDR3 is 16 residues long. Looked up from germline, CDR1 is LNHDA and CDR2 is SQIVND (reference sequence). The CDR3 sequence: CASSLRDWRGEDTQYF. Written as DNA, the CDR3 is TGTGCCAGTAGTCTCCGGGACTGGAGAGGGGAAGATACGCAGTATTTT.

The chain uses TRBV5-6 and TRBJ2-7; no clear D. This CDR3 comprises 13 residues. Trimming shortened V by 2 bases and J by 3 bases, and 9 bases separated the two germline ends. Germline V CDR1 and CDR2: SGHDT, YYEEEE. The CDR3 reads CASSLRLVYEQYF. As DNA, the CDR3 is TGTGCCAGCAGCTTACGACTCGTCTACGAGCAGTACTTC. Drawing the rest from reference TRBV5-6 and TRBJ2-7, the complete variable domain is DAGVTQSPTHLIKTRGQQVTLRCSPKSGHDTVSWYQQALGQGPQFIFQYYEEEERQRGNFPDRFSGHQFPNYSSELNVNALLLGDSALYLCASSLRLVYEQYFGPGTRLTVT.

This chain links TRBV6-5 with TRBJ1-1; D is possibly TRBD1 (6 bases). CDR1 is MNHEY, CDR2 SVGAGI, per germline. CDR3 length equals 16 residues. Trimming left V 4 bases short and J 3 bases short, with 18 bases between. The CDR3 bases are TGTGCCAGCAGTTCCCGGGGGGGGTGGGGGCACACTGAAGCTTTCTTT. Amino acid sequence: CASSSRGGWGHTEAFF.

This chain uses TRBV19 with TRBJ2-5, with D possibly TRBD2 on 6 matching bases. From germline, CDR1 is LNHDA and CDR2 SQIVND (reference sequence). The CDR3 length is 15 residues. Trimming removed 5 bases at V and 1 base at J, with 14 bases between. The CDR3 reads CASSSLAAFQETQYF. Here the CDR3 DNA reads TGTGCCAGTAGTTCTTTAGCGGCCTTCCAAGAGACCCAGTACTTC.

The chain carries TRBV27 and TRBJ1-1; 7 nucleotides align to TRBD1. Unmatched junction bases numbered 2, after V lost 0 bases and J lost 7 bases. This CDR3 has 13 amino acids. Germline lookup yields CDR1 MNHEY and CDR2 SMNVEV (reference sequence). CDR3 nucleotide sequence: TGTGCCAGCAGTTTATCGGGACAGCTTGAAGCTTTCTTT. This gives the protein CASSLSGQLEAFF.

The chain links TRBV18 to TRBJ2-7, with a tentative D call TRBD1 (6 bases). CDR3 size: 13 residues. Trimming shortened V by 1 base and J by 3 bases, and 7 bases separated the two germline ends. Germline assignment: CDR1 KGHSH and CDR2 LQKENI. CDR3 sequence (DNA): TGTGCCAGCTCACCACGGGACAACTACGAGCAGTACTTC. Translating it yields CASSPRDNYEQYF.

The J gene is TRBJ2-7, the V gene TRBV7-9, with D possibly matching TRBD2 (6 bases). Trimming shortened V by 2 bases and J by 5 bases, and 10 bases separated the two germline ends. CDR1 is SEHNR and CDR2 is FQNEAQ in the germline V gene (reference sequence). This CDR3 has 13 residues. The CDR3 region is CASSLSSVDEQYF. The CDR3 DNA sequence: TGTGCCAGCAGCTTATCTAGCGTCGACGAGCAGTACTTC.

This chain connects TRBV5-1 to TRBJ1-1, with D perhaps matching TRBD1 (6 bases). The CDR3 runs 15 residues. Trimming stripped 0 bases from V and 4 bases from J, with 13 bases between. Germline-derived CDR1 and CDR2 are SGHRS and YFSETQ. The CDR3 region has the DNA TGCGCCAGCAGCTTGGACCAGGGGAAGCTCACTGAAGCTTTCTTT. Amino acids: CASSLDQGKLTEAFF.

The CDR3 DNA reads TGTGCCAGCAGTGAGCAGGGGGCAACTAGCACAGATACGCAGTATTTT. Its protein is CASSEQGATSTDTQYF. The V call is TRBV2, the J call TRBJ2-3; 8 nucleotides agree with TRBD1. The V segment lost 3 bases and the J segment 0 bases; nucleotides outside the gene matches: 5. The CDR3 runs to 16 residues. Germline values: CDR1 SNHLY, CDR2 FYNNEI.

The chain employs TRBV9 and TRBJ2-7, with a possible D match to TRBD1 (5 bases). The germline V gene has CDR1 SGDLS and CDR2 YYNGEE. V shed 0 bases and J shed 0 bases, with 10 bases lying between them. The CDR3 extends over 15 amino acids. In DNA, the CDR3 is TGTGCCAGCAGCGTAGGATGGGGCCTCTCCTACGAGCAGTACTTC. It encodes CASSVGWGLSYEQYF.

CDR3 nucleotides: TGTGCCAGCAGGACAGGGCTCGGGGATACGCAGTATTTT. Its protein is CASRTGLGDTQYF. The chain links TRBV2 to TRBJ2-3, with 7 nucleotides matching TRBD1. Germline CDR1 is SNHLY and CDR2 is FYNNEI. The CDR3 spans 13 residues. J was trimmed by 6 bases and V by 6 bases; bases with no gene match: 6.

This chain links TRBV6-5 with TRBJ1-2, with 9 bases identical to TRBD1. CDR3 length: 12 amino acids. Germline assignment: CDR1 MNHEY and CDR2 SVGAGI. Trimming cost V 6 bases and J 12 bases; bases outside gene matches: 8. CDR3 region: CASSQTGGKDTF. CDR3 nucleotide sequence: TGTGCCAGCAGCCAAACAGGGGGCAAGGACACCTTC.

This clone was seen only a few times. The chain employs TRBV18 and TRBJ1-2; weak D call: TRBD1 (6 bases). V lost 0 bases and J 1 base, leaving 12 bases between the germline ends. The germline V gene has CDR1 KGHSH and CDR2 LQKENI. The CDR3 is made up of 16 amino acids. The CDR3: CASSPPGAQVNYGYTF. DNA of the CDR3: TGTGCCAGCTCACCACCGGGGGCACAGGTTAACTATGGCTACACCTTC.

The chain joins TRBV27 to TRBJ2-7, with D possibly TRBD1 on 6 matching bases. CDR3 length: 13 residues. The V and J ends lost 5 bases and 0 bases respectively, with 8 bases between them. Per the germline V gene, CDR1 is MNHEY and CDR2 is SMNVEV (reference sequence). As DNA, the CDR3 is TGTGCCAGCAGTCGACAGGCCTCCTACGAGCAGTACTTC. This sequence encodes CASSRQASYEQYF.

This clone was counted a few times. This chain links TRBV7-9 with TRBJ2-7; possibly TRBD1 for D (6 bases). The ends were cut back, 0 bases at V and 8 bases at J, with 11 bases in the middle. The CDR3 runs 13 residues. Per the germline V gene, CDR1 is SEHNR and CDR2 is FQNEAQ (reference sequence). CDR3 DNA sequence: TGTGCCAGCAGCTTAGCGCAGGGGCTCCAGCAGTACTTC. Its translation: CASSLAQGLQQYF.

In its sample, this clone was seen a few times. The chain combines TRBV2 with TRBJ1-1, with 7 positions matching TRBD1. This CDR3 region has 15 residues. V trimming: 6 bases; J trimming: 1 base; junction bases outside the gene matches: 8. Looked up from germline, CDR1 is SNHLY and CDR2 is FYNNEI. This chain's CDR3 is CASRINQGGNTEAFF. In nucleotides, the CDR3 is TGTGCCAGCAGGATAAATCAGGGGGGGAACACTGAAGCTTTCTTT.

V and J are TRBV9 and TRBJ1-1, with D maybe TRBD1 (6 bases). V dropped 0 bases and J dropped 4 bases, with 13 bases sitting between them. Germline assignment: CDR1 SGDLS and CDR2 YYNGEE. The CDR3 is 15 residues long. The CDR3 spells CASSVAQTGSTEAFF. CDR3 DNA: TGTGCCAGCAGCGTAGCCCAGACAGGCAGCACTGAAGCTTTCTTT.

The chain uses TRBV11-2 and TRBJ2-6, with 8 bases lining up with TRBD1. In germline, CDR1 is SGHAT, CDR2 FQNNGV. The CDR3 contains 16 residues. With V trimmed by 1 base and J by 4 bases, 3 bases remained unmatched. In DNA, the CDR3 is TGTGCCAGCAGCTTAGGACAGGGGCTGGGGGCCAACGTCCTGACTTTC. The encoded protein is CASSLGQGLGANVLTF.

The V and J genes are TRBV30 and TRBJ2-3, with D possibly being TRBD1 (6 bases). CDR1 is GTSNPN, CDR2 SVGIG, per germline (reference sequence). The CDR3 totals 15 residues. Deletions cut 4 bases from V and 1 base from J, with 15 bases between. The CDR3 loop is CAWTLGAGGTDTQYF. The CDR3 bases are TGTGCCTGGACTCTGGGGGCTGGGGGCACAGATACGCAGTATTTT.

The rearrangement uses TRBV7-8 and TRBJ2-1; 9 bases fit TRBD2. J gave up 15 bases and V 5 bases, and 8 bases lay outside the gene matches. CDR3 length equals 12 residues. In germline, CDR1 is SGHVS, CDR2 FQNEAQ. CDR3 nucleotides: TGTGCCAGCAGCATGCCTAGCGGGGACGCGTTCTTC. Translating gives CASSMPSGDAFF.

The chain joins TRBV5-1 to TRBJ2-5, with a tentative D call TRBD1 (6 bases). V was pared by 4 bases and J by 2 bases, with 12 bases between. CDR1 is SGHRS, CDR2 YFSETQ, per germline. This CDR3 comprises 14 residues. The CDR3 here is CASSTGQQQETQYF. CDR3 nucleotides: TGCGCCAGCAGCACTGGACAGCAACAAGAGACCCAGTACTTC.

This rearrangement joins TRBV18 to TRBJ2-1; 8 nucleotides line up with TRBD1. The CDR3 length is 15 residues. Germline V gene sequence: CDR1 KGHSH, CDR2 LQKENI. V trimming: 3 bases; J trimming: 6 bases; junction bases outside the gene matches: 7. CDR3 loop: CASSPQGAGSNEQFF. CDR3 nucleotides: TGTGCCAGCTCACCTCAGGGGGCAGGGAGCAATGAGCAGTTCTTC. The full variable domain, completed using reference TRBV18 and TRBJ2-1, is NAGVMQNPRHLVRRRGQEARLRCSPMKGHSHVYWYRQLPEEGLKFMVYLQKENIIDESGMPKERFSAEFPKEGPSILRIQQVVRGDSAAYFCASSPQGAGSNEQFFGPGTRLTVL.

CDR3 amino acids: CASSSTGNGYTF. CDR3 DNA sequence: TGCGCCAGCAGCTCTACAGGAAATGGCTACACCTTC. The chain links TRBV5-1 to TRBJ1-2; TRBD1 is a possible D gene (5 bases). Germline V gene data show CDR1 as SGHRS and CDR2 as YFSETQ. This CDR3 has 12 amino acids. The ends were cut back, 3 bases at V and 6 bases at J, with 9 bases in the middle. Filled out from reference TRBV5-1 and TRBJ1-2, the complete variable domain reads KAGVTQTPRYLIKTRGQQVTLSCSPISGHRSVSWYQQTPGQGLQFLFEYFSETQRNKGNFPGRFSGRQFSNSRSEMNVSTLELGDSALYLCASSSTGNGYTFGSGTRLTVV.

The rearrangement joins TRBV7-2 to TRBJ1-2; D unresolved. The CDR3 runs to 12 residues. Trimming left V 3 bases short and J 4 bases short, with 6 bases between. Germline V gene data show CDR1 as SGHTA and CDR2 as FQGNSA. The CDR3 region has the DNA TGTGCCAGCAGCTTGGCAGTCTATGGCTACACCTTC. Encoded protein: CASSLAVYGYTF. Variable domain in full (rest from reference TRBV7-2 and TRBJ1-2): GAGVSQSPSNKVTEKGKDVELRCDPISGHTALYWYRQSLGQGLEFLIYFQGNSAPDKSGLPSDRFSAERTGGSVSTLTIQRTQQEDSAVYLCASSLAVYGYTFGSGTRLTVV.